What follows is one T cell receptor beta chain and its context. This sample is drawn from a study of blood T cell repertoires in COVID-19. Study at large: Sample material is recorded as cDNA or gDNA derived from T cells, B-cell-depleted T cells, or PBMCs.

Authors' processing steps: Nucleated cell number was recorded as an estimate derived from reference gene primer amplification. The table came from immunoSEQ multiplex PCR; TCRdb's copy has only in-frame clones and leaves some out. The DNA was the basis for D and trimming; V, J and clone size are from that table. The sample lists about 330,000 clones; about four fifths were seen once. The sequence was collected from a woman in her 50s with acute or convalescent COVID-19. Material for sequencing was peripheral blood.

CDR3 amino acids: CASRSLLPENTEAFF. CDR3 DNA: TGTGCCAGTAGATCTCTCCTCCCAGAAAACACTGAAGCTTTCTTT. V usage is TRBV19 and J usage is TRBJ1-1; D call uncertain. Trimming took 6 bases from V and 2 from J, leaving 16 bases between them. The V gene's germline CDR1 is LNHDA and CDR2 SQIVND (reference sequence). The CDR3 runs 15 residues.